Listed here are 16 T cell receptor beta chains from one sample, sequenced in a study of blood T cell repertoires in COVID-19 (dated by TCRdb to about 2020). The library came from the immunoSEQ multiplex PCR assay. Entries here come from immuneACCESS through TCRdb and include only in-frame sequences with V and J called. Some clones fail to appear in such tables; in the studies checked, an unresolved V gene covers under half of the shortfall, and the cause of the remainder is unknown. Present in this sample are about 260,000 clones, over 75% of which were seen just once. Jointly, the top ten make up more than 10% of the sample. Input material: peripheral blood. These receptors were collected from a human donor in a cohort sampled during active COVID-19.

This clone has a handful of counts. The chain couples TRBV10-3 to TRBJ2-3; weak D call: TRBD2 (7 bases). The V gene lost 0 bases and the J gene lost 0 bases, with 13 bases spanning the gap. Germline values: CDR1 ENHRY, CDR2 SYGVKD. The CDR3 spans 17 residues. DNA for the CDR3: TGTGCCATCAGTGAGTCGGCCGGGGGGCCTAGCACAGATACGCAGTATTTT. It yields the protein CAISESAGGPSTDTQYF.

The rearrangement joins TRBV28 to TRBJ1-1; 9 bases are a match to TRBD1. Germline CDR1 reads MDHEN; CDR2 reads SYDVKM. CDR3 length: 17 residues. With V trimmed by 2 bases and J by 7 bases, 14 bases remained unmatched. CDR3: CASSLVTGGVRRGEAFF. In DNA, the CDR3 is TGTGCCAGCAGTTTAGTAACAGGGGGCGTACGAAGGGGTGAAGCTTTCTTT. Full variable domain (remainder filled in from reference TRBV28 and TRBJ1-1): DVKVTQSSRYLVKRTGEKVFLECVQDMDHENMFWYRQDPGLGLRLIYFSYDVKMKEKGDIPEGYSVSREKKERFSLILESASTNQTSMYLCASSLVTGGVRRGEAFFGQGTRLTVV.

The chain recombines TRBV5-1 with TRBJ2-3; TRBD2 matches at 8 bases. This CDR3 is built from 15 residues. J lost 3 bases, V lost 2 bases, and 5 bases had no gene match. Germline lookup yields CDR1 SGHRS and CDR2 YFSETQ. CDR3 bases: TGCGCCAGCAGCTTAGCGGGAGCTTGGACAGATACGCAGTATTTT. This gives the protein CASSLAGAWTDTQYF.

This rearrangement joins TRBV18 to TRBJ2-1; D remains ambiguous. This CDR3 is built from 11 residues. Per the germline V gene, CDR1 is KGHSH and CDR2 is LQKENI. V was cut by 1 base and J by 9 bases, with 4 bases left in between. The CDR3 protein is CASSPLSEQFF. In DNA form, the CDR3 reads TGTGCCAGCTCACCACTCTCTGAGCAGTTCTTC.

The chain combines TRBV21-1 with TRBJ2-7; TRBD2 is the table's D call, not checked against the DNA. TRBV21-1 counts as a pseudogene. This CDR3 is built from 12 residues. The CDR3: CASAAATYEQYF. The CDR3 DNA sequence: TGTGCCAGCGCGGCAGCGACCTACGAGCAGTACTTC.

This clone appeared once. The chain has TRBV2 and TRBJ2-2; 8 bases map to TRBD2. Trimming took 6 bases from V and 9 from J; bases not matched to a gene: 3. CDR1 and CDR2 from the germline V gene are SNHLY and FYNNEI. The CDR3 is made up of 12 amino acids. In DNA form, the CDR3 reads TGTGCCAGCAGAGTAGCGGGAAGGGAGCTGTTTTTT. The encoded protein is CASRVAGRELFF. The entire variable domain, with the rest obtained from reference TRBV2 and TRBJ2-2, is as follows: EPEVTQTPSHQVTQMGQEVILRCVPISNHLYFYWYRQILGQKVEFLVSFYNNEISEKSEIFDDQFSVERPDGSNFTLKIRSTKLEDSAMYFCASRVAGRELFFGEGSRLTVL.

V is TRBV28 and J is TRBJ1-2; D perhaps matches TRBD1 (5 bases). The CDR3 sequence is 13 residues long. In germline, CDR1 is MDHEN, CDR2 SYDVKM. V gave up 5 bases and J gave up 4 bases, with 11 bases separating them. CDR3 in DNA: TGTGCCAGCAGTCAGATGGGGGGCTATGGCTACACCTTC. Translated: CASSQMGGYGYTF.

This chain connects TRBV5-8 to TRBJ1-1; no clear D gene. The ends were cut back, 3 bases at V and 1 base at J, with 7 bases in the middle. This CDR3 region has 13 residues. The germline gives CDR1 SGHTS, CDR2 YDEGEE. CDR3 coding DNA: TGTGCCAGCAGCTACGCAGGGAACACTGAAGCTTTCTTT. It encodes CASSYAGNTEAFF.

The chain uses TRBV18 and TRBJ1-1; D is unclear. The CDR3 is made up of 15 amino acids. CDR1 is KGHSH and CDR2 is LQKENI in the germline V gene. V lost 3 bases, J lost 3 bases, and 14 bases lay in between. CDR3 residues: CASSPYVTGDTEAFF. The CDR3 DNA reads TGTGCCAGCTCACCGTATGTGACGGGAGACACTGAAGCTTTCTTT.

This chain connects TRBV19 to TRBJ2-7; D perhaps matches TRBD1 (6 bases). The germline V and J ends were trimmed by 4 bases and 3 bases, with 16 bases remaining between them. Germline V gene sequence: CDR1 LNHDA, CDR2 SQIVND (reference sequence). The CDR3 consists of 15 residues. The CDR3 loop reads CASSRMTGQRYEQYF. The CDR3 DNA reads TGTGCCAGTAGTAGAATGACAGGTCAGCGCTACGAGCAGTACTTC.

This clone was seen once. This chain uses TRBV7-9 with TRBJ2-7; 13 positions agree with TRBD2. After removal of 5 bases from V and 5 bases from J, the junction contained 3 bases not matched to a gene. The germline CDR1 and CDR2 sequences are SEHNR and FQNEAQ (reference sequence). The CDR3 is made up of 14 amino acids. This CDR3 reads CASSRTSGSNEQYF. The CDR3 coding sequence is TGTGCCAGCAGCCGGACTAGCGGGAGCAACGAGCAGTACTTC.

This CDR3 reads CASSESGTKGKLFF. The CDR3, as DNA: TGTGCCAGCAGCGAATCCGGGACAAAAGGGAAACTGTTTTTT. The chain links TRBV3-1 (or the pseudogene TRBV3-2) to TRBJ1-4, with a tentative D call TRBD1 (6 bases). This CDR3 comprises 14 residues. The ends were cut back, 5 bases at V and 11 bases at J, with 18 bases in the middle. Germline CDR1 is LGHDT and CDR2 is YNNKEL (reference sequence).

The J gene is TRBJ2-3, the V gene TRBV6-5; 8 nucleotides line up with TRBD1. V shed 6 bases and J 0 bases; nucleotides not matched to a gene: 2. CDR1 is MNHEY and CDR2 is SVGAGI in the germline V gene. This CDR3 is 14 amino acids long. The CDR3 region has the DNA TGTGCCAGCAGCAGGGGGCTGAGCACAGATACGCAGTATTTT. This encodes CASSRGLSTDTQYF.

The chain combines TRBV5-1 with TRBJ2-5; the D gene is possibly TRBD2 (6 bases). V was trimmed by 4 bases and J by 3 bases, leaving 13 bases between them. Per germline, CDR1 SGHRS and CDR2 YFSETQ. This CDR3 comprises 14 residues. CDR3 sequence: CASSPGTQEETQYF. The CDR3 region has the DNA TGCGCCAGCAGCCCAGGGACTCAGGAAGAGACCCAGTACTTC.

The CDR3 DNA sequence: TGTGCCAGCAGCGTCCGACTAGCGGGAAACACAGATACGCAGTATTTT. This sequence encodes CASSVRLAGNTDTQYF. This sequence joins TRBV7-2 and TRBJ2-3, with 11 bases fitting TRBD2. The CDR3 is 16 amino acids. Unmatched junction bases numbered 6, after V lost 5 bases and J lost 2 bases. Germline lookup yields CDR1 SGHTA and CDR2 FQGNSA.

This chain links TRBV6-1 with TRBJ1-6; 7 positions agree with TRBD1. In germline, CDR1 is MNHNS, CDR2 SASEGT. CDR3 length: 15 residues. The ends lost 0 bases at V and 9 bases at J; junction bases unmatched: 5. In DNA form, the CDR3 reads TGTGCCAGCAGTGAAGCGGACAGGAGGGCTTCACCCCTCCACTTT. Translation gives CASSEADRRASPLHF.